This TCR beta chain was identified during a study of shared clonotypes between healthy human individuals. Study-level results: Sampling covered blood only; tissue repertoires likely differ.

The CDR3 consists of 17 residues. The V and J ends lost 3 bases and 0 bases respectively, with 15 bases between them. The germline V gene has CDR1 LGHNA and CDR2 YSLEER. A remark on this clone: What it binds is not known.

The authors ran the assay at deep level. Per the original data handling: Junction-only sequences without quality scores were provided by ImmunoSEQ, so filtering was different. Here immunoSEQ multiplex PCR was the method, and the copy in TCRdb shows in-frame clones only, minus some. The V and J calls and the clone size are those of that table, but D and trimming were determined from the DNA. Seen here are roughly 2.2 million clones, more than 80% observed once, and the top ten hold about 0.39%. Sequenced input: naive CD4+ T cells from PBMCs. Noted subset: CD45RA+ positively selected. The rearrangement uses TRBV4-3 and TRBJ1-3; D remains ambiguous. This clonotype was obtained from a man between 18 and 35 years old in good health. Some clones in this sample may be carry-over from other donors' samples. CDR3 nucleotide sequence: TGCGCCAGCAGCCAGTCGGGAACAGCAAGCTCTGGAAACACCATATATTTT. Its protein is CASSQSGTASSGNTIYF.